The 16 T cell receptor beta chains listed next were all sequenced from one sample in a study of CD8 T cells in ankylosing spondylitis. One entry per CDR3 protein results from TCRdb running MiXCR on the 5' RACE reads. This sample has more than 150,000 distinct CDR3 sequences, with 18% found just once. Sequences were obtained from blood, either unsorted or a sorted T cell fraction (not recorded which). Source of these receptors: a male donor between 10 and 30 years old with ankylosing spondylitis or in good health (not recorded which).

This clonotype appeared many times. The chain has TRBV27 and TRBJ1-5; 9 nucleotides match TRBD1. The CDR3 length is 14 residues. Germline CDR1 MNHEY, CDR2 SMNVEV (reference sequence). V trimming: 7 bases; J trimming: 4 bases; junction bases outside the gene matches: 5. CDR3 loop: CASKGQGINQPQHF. CDR3 nucleotides: TGTGCCAGCAAGGGACAGGGAATAAATCAGCCCCAGCATTTT.

J is TRBJ2-7 and V is TRBV29-1, with a possible D match to TRBD2 (6 bases). CDR1 is SQVTM, CDR2 ANQGSEA, per germline. The CDR3 runs to 11 residues. V lost 4 bases and J lost 5, with 9 bases in between. CDR3 in DNA: TGCAGCGTTGTATGGGAGGACGAGCAGTACTTC. Protein product: CSVVWEDEQYF.

There are a few counts of this clonotype. The rearrangement joins TRBV29-1 to TRBJ2-3, with 10 bases lining up with TRBD2. CDR1 is SQVTM, CDR2 ANQGSEA, per germline. Trimming took 8 bases from V and 1 from J; bases not matched to a gene: 3. The CDR3 is made up of 13 amino acids. The DNA for the CDR3 is TGCAGCACCCTAGCGGGAGGCACAGATACGCAGTATTTT. Translated, it gives CSTLAGGTDTQYF.

This clonotype showed up just a few times. The chain is built from TRBV29-1 and TRBJ2-7; 9 positions agree with TRBD2. The CDR3 has 11 amino acids. After removal of 6 bases from V and 7 bases from J, the junction contained 4 bases not matched to a gene. Germline V gene sequence: CDR1 SQVTM, CDR2 ANQGSEA. CDR3 in amino acids: CSVGTSWEQYF. For the CDR3, the DNA is TGCAGCGTGGGGACTAGCTGGGAGCAGTACTTC.

This clonotype was counted at least ten times. The chain recombines TRBV27 with TRBJ2-2; a possible D gene is TRBD1 (5 bases). V lost 4 bases, J lost 5 bases, and 11 bases lay in between. The CDR3 is 14 amino acids. Germline assignment: CDR1 MNHEY and CDR2 SMNVEV (reference sequence). CDR3 sequence reads: CASSSLGDTGELFF. The CDR3 DNA follows: TGTGCCAGCAGTTCTCTAGGGGATACCGGGGAGCTGTTTTTT.

This clonotype was seen a single time. This rearrangement joins TRBV28 to TRBJ2-3; maybe TRBD1 (6 bases). From germline, CDR1 is MDHEN and CDR2 SYDVKM. With 5 bases removed from V and 0 bases from J, the gap between germline ends came to 18 bases. The CDR3 has 17 residues. CDR3 bases: TGTGCCAGCAGTCTCGACCTAGCAGGGGCTAGCACAGATACGCAGTATTTT. It codes for CASSLDLAGASTDTQYF.

This clonotype has at least ten counts. The chain employs TRBV20-1 and TRBJ2-7, with D hard to call. The germline CDR1 and CDR2 sequences are DFQATT and SNEGSKA (reference sequence). The V end lost 2 bases, the J end lost 2 bases, and 10 bases lay between the germline ends. This CDR3 contains 13 residues. Written as DNA, the CDR3 is TGCAGTGCTAGACCGTACTTCCCCTACGAGCAGTACTTC. Translated: CSARPYFPYEQYF.

This clonotype was counted many times. CDR3 DNA: TGTGCCAGCTCACTAGACGACAAAGTAGGCTATGGCTACACCTTC. Translation gives CASSLDDKVGYGYTF. This chain uses TRBV18 with TRBJ1-2, with D uncertain. The germline CDR1 and CDR2 sequences are KGHSH and LQKENI. Trimming took off 4 bases at V and 4 bases at J, with 16 bases between the two ends. This CDR3 is 15 amino acids long.

Many counts were recorded for this clonotype. The chain combines TRBV29-1 with TRBJ2-1; D gene uncertain. The germline gives CDR1 SQVTM, CDR2 ANQGSEA. CDR3 size: 13 residues. With 3 bases removed from V and 0 bases from J, the gap between germline ends came to 6 bases. CDR3 loop: CSVEGSSYNEQFF. DNA for the CDR3: TGCAGCGTTGAGGGTAGCTCCTACAATGAGCAGTTCTTC.

This clonotype came up many times. V and J are TRBV20-1 and TRBJ1-1; 10 positions match TRBD1. With 6 bases clipped from V and 8 bases from J, the junction kept 9 bases outside the gene matches. CDR1 is DFQATT and CDR2 is SNEGSKA in the germline V gene (reference sequence). This CDR3 is 13 amino acids long. CDR3 region: CSAGGQGQREAFF. The CDR3 DNA reads as TGCAGTGCCGGGGGACAGGGGCAGAGAGAAGCTTTCTTT.

This clonotype came up many times. J is TRBJ2-7 and V is TRBV7-2, with 12 bases that match TRBD1. Germline values: CDR1 SGHTA, CDR2 FQGNSA. V was pared by 4 bases and J by 2 bases, with 3 bases of the junction left unmatched. This CDR3 contains 15 residues. The CDR3 DNA is TGTGCCAGCAGCTCCCGGGACAGGGGGCCCTACGAGCAGTACTTC. Protein: CASSSRDRGPYEQYF.

This clonotype was found many times. The V and J genes are TRBV6-1 and TRBJ2-4; TRBD2 might be the D (5 bases). With 4 bases removed from V and 7 bases from J, the gap between germline ends came to 14 bases. The length of the CDR3 is 14 residues. Germline V gene data show CDR1 as MNHNS and CDR2 as SASEGT. The DNA for the CDR3 is TGTGCCAGCAGTGGAAAAGCCCGGGGTAACATTCAGTACTTC. Encoded protein: CASSGKARGNIQYF.

The gene calls are TRBV29-1 and TRBJ2-7; D may be TRBD2 (6 bases). V was cut by 2 bases and J by 1 base, with 15 bases left in between. Germline V CDR1 and CDR2: SQVTM, ANQGSEA. CDR3 length equals 15 residues. In DNA form, the CDR3 reads TGCAGCGTTGAAACCGTGCGGGGAGGTTCCTACGAGCAGTACTTC. This gives the protein CSVETVRGGSYEQYF.

This chain links TRBV12-3 or TRBV12-4 with TRBJ2-2, with D perhaps TRBD2 (6 bases). The V end lost 6 bases, the J end lost 0 bases, and 11 bases lay between the germline ends. This CDR3 comprises 15 residues. CDR3 region: CASRVGGANTGELFF. The DNA for the CDR3 is TGTGCCAGCAGGGTGGGGGGAGCGAACACCGGGGAGCTGTTTTTT.

This clonotype was recorded at least ten times. The chain recombines TRBV28 with TRBJ2-7; no firm D call. CDR3 size: 12 residues. The ends were cut back, 6 bases at V and 3 bases at J, with 9 bases in the middle. Germline V gene sequence: CDR1 MDHEN, CDR2 SYDVKM. This chain's CDR3 is CASSPQLYEQYF. Written as DNA, the CDR3 is TGTGCCAGCAGCCCACAACTCTACGAGCAGTACTTC. The full variable domain, in which reference TRBV28 and TRBJ2-7 provide the parts outside the CDR3, is DVKVTQSSRYLVKRTGEKVFLECVQDMDHENMFWYRQDPGLGLRLIYFSYDVKMKEKGDIPEGYSVSREKKERFSLILESASTNQTSMYLCASSPQLYEQYFGPGTRLTVT.

V gene TRBV6-5 combines with J gene TRBJ1-1; no clear D. Germline loops: CDR1 MNHEY, CDR2 SVGAGI. The V and J ends lost 6 bases and 5 bases respectively, with 13 bases between them. The CDR3 is 13 amino acids. This chain's CDR3 is CASSYERVTEAFF. DNA of the CDR3: TGTGCCAGCAGCTACGAGAGAGTGACTGAAGCTTTCTTT.